The count of the clone carrying this T cell receptor beta chain is one. CDR3 length equals 15 residues. Trimming left V 2 bases short and J 2 bases short, with 10 bases between. Germline lookup yields CDR1 MGHRA and CDR2 YSYEKL. The data derive from a study of blood T cell repertoires in COVID-19. The assay was immunoSEQ multiplex PCR, and TCRdb's table has in-frame clones only and misses some. The profile shows 150,000 to 200,000 clones, more than 80% of them singletons. The chain couples TRBV4-1 to TRBJ1-3; D perhaps matches TRBD1 (5 bases). Material: peripheral blood. This receptor was identified in a human donor in a cohort sampled during active COVID-19. CDR3 in amino acids: CASSQPQGTGNTIYF. CDR3 bases: TGCGCCAGCAGCCAACCGCAGGGAACTGGAAACACCATATATTTT.